This T cell receptor beta chain appears in the sequencing data of a study of blood T cell repertoires in COVID-19. For the study at large: Samples of COVID-19 (acute and convalescent) were obtained from the United States, Italy and Spain. PBMCs, B-cell-depleted T cells, or T cells provided the cDNA or gDNA that made up the material.

V was pared by 2 bases and J by 4 bases, with 2 bases of the junction left unmatched. Germline V lookup: CDR1 SQVTM, CDR2 ANQGSEA. The CDR3 consists of 13 residues. The protocol was immunoSEQ multiplex PCR, while the TCRdb copy is restricted to in-frame clones and leaves out a portion. The data contain tens of thousands of clones, 85% to 90% of them singletons. This sequence was found in a human donor in a cohort sampled during active COVID-19. Sequencing used peripheral blood. This chain connects TRBV29-1 to TRBJ1-2; TRBD1 agrees at 9 bases. The CDR3 DNA reads as TGCAGCGTTGAATGGACAGGGGCCTATGGCTACACCTTC. Translation gives CSVEWTGAYGYTF.